This TCR beta chain came from a study of OX40 agonist ivuxolimab in advanced cancers. Study context: Ivuxolimab is a fully human IgG2 antibody that activates OX40 (CD134). Partial responses occurred in Three dose-escalation patients, one with hepatocellular carcinoma and two with cutaneous melanoma. Whole-study results and caveats: Among some nonresponders, normalized T-cell clonal expansion was also low.

In the case of this clone: The antigen remains unidentified.

Only in-frame clones appear in the TCRdb table, and some are missing; sequencing was by immunoSEQ multiplex PCR. The sample records 80,000 to 100,000 clones, over 75% being singletons. V was clipped by 3 bases and J by 10 bases, with 18 bases between them. Germline CDR1 is SGHNT and CDR2 is YENEEA. CDR3 length: 14 amino acids. The receptor comes from an adult with an advanced solid tumor such as melanoma, head and neck, liver or kidney cancer. V usage is TRBV11-3 and J usage is TRBJ1-1; D perhaps matches TRBD1 (6 bases). This sample comprised CD4+ or CD8+ T cells sorted from blood, obtained in a trial of the OX40 agonist ivuxolimab. CDR3 nucleotides: TGTGCCAGCAGCTTCGGTTCTGGTAGGGGGGTAGCTTTCTTT. Translated, it gives CASSFGSGRGVAFF.